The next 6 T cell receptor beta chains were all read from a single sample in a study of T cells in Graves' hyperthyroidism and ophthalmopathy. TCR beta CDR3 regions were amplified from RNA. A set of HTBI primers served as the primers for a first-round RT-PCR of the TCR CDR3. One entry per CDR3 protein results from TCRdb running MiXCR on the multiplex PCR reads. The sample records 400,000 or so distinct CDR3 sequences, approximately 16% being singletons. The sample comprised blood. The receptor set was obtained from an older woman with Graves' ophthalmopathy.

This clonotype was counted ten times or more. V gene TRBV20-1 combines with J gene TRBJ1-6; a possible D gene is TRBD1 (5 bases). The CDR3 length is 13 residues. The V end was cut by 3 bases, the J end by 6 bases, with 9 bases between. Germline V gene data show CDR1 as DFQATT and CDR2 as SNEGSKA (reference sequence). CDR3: CSASGDSNSPLHF. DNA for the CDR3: TGCAGTGCTAGTGGGGACTCTAATTCACCCCTCCACTTT.

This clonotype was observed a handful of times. CDR3 sequence reads: CASAGTSGTNSYNEQFF. DNA for the CDR3: TGTGCCAGTGCCGGGACTAGCGGGACAAACTCCTACAATGAGCAGTTCTTC. The chain links TRBV19 to TRBJ2-1; TRBD2 aligns across 13 bases. V lost 8 bases to trimming and J lost 0 bases; unmatched junction nucleotides: 7. Germline CDR1 and CDR2: LNHDA and SQIVND (reference sequence). This CDR3 region has 17 residues. Using reference TRBV19 and TRBJ2-1 for the parts outside the CDR3, the full variable domain is DGGITQSPKYLFRKEGQNVTLSCEQNLNHDAMYWYRQDPGQGLRLIYYSQIVNDFQKGDIAEGYSVSREKKESFPLTVTSAQKNPTAFYLCASAGTSGTNSYNEQFFGPGTRLTVL.

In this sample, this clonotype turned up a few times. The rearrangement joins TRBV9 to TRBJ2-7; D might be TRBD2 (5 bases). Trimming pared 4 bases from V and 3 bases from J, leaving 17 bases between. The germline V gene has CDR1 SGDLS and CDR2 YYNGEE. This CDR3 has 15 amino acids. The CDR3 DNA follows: TGTGCCAGCAGCCCCTCAGAGAGGGTAGACTACGAGCAGTACTTC. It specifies CASSPSERVDYEQYF.

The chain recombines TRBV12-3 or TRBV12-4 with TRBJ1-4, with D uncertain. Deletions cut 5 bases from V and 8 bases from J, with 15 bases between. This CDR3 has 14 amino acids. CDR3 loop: CASSQIGVEEKLFF. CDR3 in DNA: TGTGCCAGCAGTCAGATCGGGGTGGAGGAAAAACTGTTTTTT.

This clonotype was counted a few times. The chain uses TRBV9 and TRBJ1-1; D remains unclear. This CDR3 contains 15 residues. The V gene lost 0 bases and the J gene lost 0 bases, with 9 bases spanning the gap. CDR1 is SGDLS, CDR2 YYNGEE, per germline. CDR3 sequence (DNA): TGTGCCAGCAGCGTAGATACATATATGAACACTGAAGCTTTCTTT. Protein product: CASSVDTYMNTEAFF.

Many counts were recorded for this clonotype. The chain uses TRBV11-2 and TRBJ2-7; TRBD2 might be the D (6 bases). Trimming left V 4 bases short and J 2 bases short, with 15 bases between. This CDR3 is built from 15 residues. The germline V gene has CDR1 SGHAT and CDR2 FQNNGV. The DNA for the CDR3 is TGTGCCAGCAGCTCGGGACTCGCGTCGCCCTACGAGCAGTACTTC. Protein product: CASSSGLASPYEQYF.